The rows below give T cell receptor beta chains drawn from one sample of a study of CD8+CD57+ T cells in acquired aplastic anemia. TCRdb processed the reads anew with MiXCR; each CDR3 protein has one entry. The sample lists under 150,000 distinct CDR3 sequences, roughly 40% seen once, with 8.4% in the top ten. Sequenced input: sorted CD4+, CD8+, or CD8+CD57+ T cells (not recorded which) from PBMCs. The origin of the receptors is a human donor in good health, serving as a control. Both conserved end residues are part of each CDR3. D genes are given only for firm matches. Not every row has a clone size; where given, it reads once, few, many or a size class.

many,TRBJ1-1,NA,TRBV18,CASSPPPQGNTEAFF,TGTGCCAGCTCACCACCCCCACAGGGGAACACTGAAGCTTTCTTT
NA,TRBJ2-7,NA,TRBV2,CASRAGPAYEQYF,TGTGCCAGCAGGGCAGGACCTGCCTACGAGCAGTACTTC
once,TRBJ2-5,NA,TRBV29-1,CSVVRGETQYF,TGCAGCGTTGTTCGGGGAGAGACCCAGTACTTC
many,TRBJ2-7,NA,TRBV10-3,CATTGPYEQYF,TGTGCCACCACAGGCCCCTACGAGCAGTACTTC
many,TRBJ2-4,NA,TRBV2,CASSEGGSKNIQYF,TGTGCCAGCAGTGAAGGGGGATCCAAAAACATTCAGTACTTC
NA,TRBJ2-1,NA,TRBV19,CASSMEGYYYNEQFF,TGTGCCAGTAGTATGGAGGGCTACTACTACAATGAGCAGTTCTTC
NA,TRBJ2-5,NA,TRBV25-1,CASRYGTSGETQYF,TGTGCCAGCAGGTATGGGACTTCAGGGGAGACCCAGTACTTC
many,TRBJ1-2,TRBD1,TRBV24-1,CATSDSSDRVGYGYTF,TGTGCCACCAGTGACTCTTCGGACAGGGTCGGCTATGGCTACACCTTC
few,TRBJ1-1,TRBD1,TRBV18,CASSPPPGTGFTEAFF,TGTGCCAGCTCACCACCACCCGGGACAGGGTTCACTGAAGCTTTCTTT
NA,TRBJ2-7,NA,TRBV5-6,CASTPYGDPYEQYF,TGTGCCAGCACGCCATACGGGGACCCCTACGAGCAGTACTTC
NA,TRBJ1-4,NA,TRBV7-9,CASSSQVDERLFF,TGTGCCAGCAGCTCACAGGTCGACGAAAGACTGTTTTTT
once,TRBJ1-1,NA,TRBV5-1,CASSFAQEDTEAFF,TGCGCCAGCAGCTTTGCTCAGGAAGACACTGAAGCTTTCTTT
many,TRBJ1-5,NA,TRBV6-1,CATRGGYNQPQHF,TGTGCCACACGTGGCGGTTACAATCAGCCCCAGCATTTT
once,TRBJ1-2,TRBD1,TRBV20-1,CSAGDRDGYTF,TGCAGTGCAGGAGACAGGGACGGCTACACCTTC
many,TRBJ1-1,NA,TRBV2,CASSEQEGTEAFF,TGTGCCAGCAGTGAACAGGAGGGGACTGAAGCTTTCTTT
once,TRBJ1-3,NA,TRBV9,CASSYSESSGNTIYF,TGTGCCAGCAGTTACTCGGAAAGCTCTGGAAACACCATATATTTT
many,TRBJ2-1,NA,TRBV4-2,CASSQDQANEQFF,TGTGCCAGCAGCCAAGATCAGGCCAATGAGCAGTTCTTC
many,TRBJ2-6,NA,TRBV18,CASSPLQANSGANVLTF,TGTGCCAGCTCACCACTCCAGGCCAACTCTGGGGCCAACGTCCTGACTTTC